These 24 T cell receptor beta chains came from one sample sequenced in a study of T cell changes during pregnancy in multiple sclerosis. The repertoire was sequenced with immunoSEQ multiplex PCR; TCRdb's copy has only in-frame clones and lacks some. The table records around 77,000 clones, 91% of them present only once. The input for sequencing was peripheral blood, taken in the third trimester of pregnancy. Every receptor here comes from a female donor in good health, enrolled as a control in a pregnancy study.

The V call is TRBV6-6, the J call TRBJ2-3; tentative D call: TRBD2 (6 bases). The CDR3 is made up of 16 amino acids. Trimming cost V 7 bases and J 1 base, with 18 bases left between them. The germline V gene has CDR1 MNHNY and CDR2 SVGAGI (reference sequence). The CDR3 spells CASIGFWGERTDTQYF. CDR3 DNA sequence: TGTGCCAGCATAGGTTTTTGGGGGGAGCGCACAGATACGCAGTATTTT.

The table lists this clone with a few counts. The CDR3 nucleotides are TGCAGCGCCGCTCAGGGGAACACTGAAGCTTTCTTT. Translating gives CSAAQGNTEAFF. The gene calls are TRBV29-1 and TRBJ1-1, with D tentatively TRBD1 (5 bases). The CDR3 consists of 12 residues. The germline V gene encodes CDR1 SQVTM and CDR2 ANQGSEA. The V end was cut by 7 bases, the J end by 1 base, with 10 bases between.

The CDR3: CASRSIRGGMSDTEAFF. The CDR3 region has the DNA TGTGCCAGCAGATCCATACGAGGGGGAATGAGTGACACTGAAGCTTTCTTT. The V gene is TRBV5-4, the J gene TRBJ1-1; D is possibly TRBD1 (6 bases). The CDR3 is 17 residues long. CDR1 is SGHNT and CDR2 is YYREEE in the germline V gene (reference sequence). With 5 bases removed from V and 3 bases from J, the gap between germline ends came to 23 bases.

The chain combines TRBV7-2 with TRBJ2-7, with a tentative D call TRBD2 (6 bases). Germline values: CDR1 SGHTA, CDR2 FQGNSA. V was pared by 3 bases and J by 2 bases, with 14 bases between. This CDR3 has 15 amino acids. CDR3 protein: CASSFSGVTTYEQYF. The CDR3 DNA reads TGTGCCAGCAGCTTTTCGGGGGTGACAACCTACGAGCAGTACTTC.

A note on this clone: Distinct nucleotide sequences in the sample also encode this CDR3. The chain combines TRBV6-5 with TRBJ1-6, with 10 bases lining up with TRBD1. The CDR3 is 16 residues long. V trimming: 2 bases; J trimming: 7 bases; junction bases outside the gene matches: 5. Germline values: CDR1 MNHEY, CDR2 SVGAGI. CDR3 in amino acids: CASSYSPGQGNSPLHF. The CDR3 bases are TGTGCCAGCAGTTACAGCCCGGGACAGGGGAATTCACCCCTCCACTTT.

V is TRBV10-3 and J is TRBJ1-5; 9 bases agree with TRBD1. Per the germline V gene, CDR1 is ENHRY and CDR2 is SYGVKD. Trimming cost V 8 bases and J 7 bases; bases outside gene matches: 15. The CDR3 has 16 residues. In DNA, the CDR3 is TGTGCCATCTCCCGGGACAGGGATCCAGGCAGGCAGCCCCAGCATTTT. Amino acids: CAISRDRDPGRQPQHF.

The rearrangement uses TRBV18 and TRBJ1-1; 10 nucleotides agree with TRBD1. CDR1 and CDR2 (germline): KGHSH, LQKENI. The CDR3 has 15 amino acids. V was clipped by 5 bases and J by 3 bases; unmatched bases: 6. The chain's CDR3 is CASSRTGGRDTEAFF. The CDR3 nucleotides read TGTGCCAGCTCAAGGACAGGGGGTAGGGACACTGAAGCTTTCTTT.

The chain couples TRBV27 to TRBJ2-7; TRBD2 matches 7 bases. The CDR3 is 15 amino acids. Germline values: CDR1 MNHEY, CDR2 SMNVEV (reference sequence). The junction had 10 bases not matched to a gene; V was cut back by 5 bases and J by 3 bases. The CDR3 protein is CASSIRGGPSYEQYF. The CDR3 coding sequence is TGTGCCAGCAGTATCCGGGGAGGGCCGAGCTACGAGCAGTACTTC.

This chain links TRBV6-5 with TRBJ1-1; D gene uncertain. The CDR3 consists of 12 residues. In germline, CDR1 is MNHEY, CDR2 SVGAGI. V was cut by 6 bases and J by 2 bases, with 7 bases left in between. CDR3 sequence: CASSRINTEAFF. DNA for the CDR3: TGTGCCAGCAGCAGGATCAACACTGAAGCTTTCTTT.

This sequence joins TRBV2 and TRBJ1-4; 11 nucleotides agree with TRBD1. Per germline, CDR1 SNHLY and CDR2 FYNNEI. This CDR3 is built from 16 residues. V shed 6 bases and J 8 bases; nucleotides not matched to a gene: 11. The CDR3 sequence: CASSTGQGAMREKLFF. Written as DNA, the CDR3 is TGTGCCAGCAGCACCGGACAGGGGGCGATGAGAGAAAAACTGTTTTTT.

The chain employs TRBV4-2 and TRBJ2-2; perhaps TRBD1 as D (6 bases). Germline V gene data show CDR1 as LGHNA and CDR2 as YNFKEQ. V was shortened by 0 bases and J by 6 bases, with 11 bases between the two germline ends. The CDR3 length is 15 residues. In DNA form, the CDR3 reads TGTGCCAGCAGCCAAGAATACAGGGCGGCCGGGGAGCTGTTTTTT. Protein product: CASSQEYRAAGELFF.

This chain connects TRBV2 to TRBJ2-7; D remains ambiguous. The CDR3 covers 12 residues. The V gene's germline CDR1 is SNHLY and CDR2 FYNNEI. Trimming shortened V by 3 bases and J by 1 base, and 4 bases separated the two germline ends. The CDR3 DNA is TGTGCCAGCAGTGACGTATCCTACGAGCAGTACTTC. This sequence encodes CASSDVSYEQYF.

This chain connects TRBV18 to TRBJ1-2, with 11 bases aligning to TRBD1. CDR3 length: 14 residues. The J segment lost 4 bases and the V segment lost 3 bases, leaving 1 base of the junction unmatched. Looked up from germline, CDR1 is KGHSH and CDR2 is LQKENI. The CDR3 nucleotides are TGTGCCAGCTCACCCGGACAGGGGGCCTATGGCTACACCTTC. Translation gives CASSPGQGAYGYTF.

The chain uses TRBV6-4 and TRBJ1-1, with 9 bases aligning to TRBD1. The germline V gene encodes CDR1 MRHNA and CDR2 SNTAGT. The ends lost 2 bases at V and 6 bases at J; junction bases unmatched: 10. This CDR3 contains 16 residues. CDR3 protein: CASSDTPGTGTPEAFF. In DNA form, the CDR3 reads TGTGCCAGCAGTGACACACCCGGGACAGGGACCCCTGAAGCTTTCTTT.

The V call is TRBV6-1, the J call TRBJ1-5; 7 bases match TRBD1. The CDR3 runs 14 residues. The germline CDR1 and CDR2 sequences are MNHNS and SASEGT. V was pared by 7 bases and J by 5 bases, with 8 bases of the junction left unmatched. CDR3 amino acids: CASKKTGIHQPQHF. Here the CDR3 DNA reads TGTGCCAGCAAAAAGACAGGGATCCATCAGCCCCAGCATTTT.

The chain couples TRBV7-2 to TRBJ1-2, with a tentative D call TRBD1 (6 bases). This CDR3 comprises 18 residues. From germline, CDR1 is SGHTA and CDR2 FQGNSA. V lost 2 bases and J 7 bases, leaving 26 bases between the germline ends. For the CDR3, the DNA is TGTGCCAGCAGCTTACCCTTCAATTCAATACAGGGCCGGAGTGGCTACACCTTC. It is translated as CASSLPFNSIQGRSGYTF.

This chain joins TRBV6-6 and TRBJ1-6, with D possibly TRBD1 on 5 matching bases. The CDR3 length is 16 residues. CDR1 is MNHNY, CDR2 SVGAGI, per germline (reference sequence). Trimming pared 7 bases from V and 2 bases from J, leaving 15 bases between. The CDR3 DNA reads as TGTGCCAGCACTAAGCCCGACAGTGCCTATAATTCACCCCTCCACTTT. Translating it yields CASTKPDSAYNSPLHF.

The genes are TRBV19 and TRBJ2-7, with 8 bases that match TRBD1. The CDR3 is made up of 14 amino acids. The V gene end was trimmed by 6 bases and the J gene end by 0 bases; junction bases not matched to a gene: 4. Germline V lookup: CDR1 LNHDA, CDR2 SQIVND (reference sequence). The CDR3 here is CASSRDRYSYEQYF. The CDR3 bases are TGTGCCAGTAGCCGGGACAGGTACTCCTACGAGCAGTACTTC.

V gene TRBV6-5 combines with J gene TRBJ2-5, with D tentatively TRBD1 (7 bases). CDR3 length: 16 amino acids. Between the trimmed V and J ends, which lost 2 bases and 4 bases, there was a span of 17 bases. The germline V gene has CDR1 MNHEY and CDR2 SVGAGI. CDR3 region: CASSYRAGGDRETQYF. CDR3 nucleotides: TGTGCCAGCAGTTACCGGGCCGGAGGGGACAGAGAGACCCAGTACTTC.

This chain connects TRBV5-1 to TRBJ2-3, with D possibly being TRBD2 (6 bases). Trimming shortened V by 4 bases and J by 0 bases, and 12 bases separated the two germline ends. The germline CDR1 and CDR2 sequences are SGHRS and YFSETQ. The CDR3 covers 15 residues. CDR3 DNA sequence: TGCGCCAGCAGCCTCCTAGGAGGGAGCACAGATACGCAGTATTTT. Translation: CASSLLGGSTDTQYF.

This rearrangement joins TRBV9 to TRBJ2-1; TRBD2 might be the D (5 bases). The germline CDR1 and CDR2 sequences are SGDLS and YYNGEE. V dropped 4 bases and J dropped 0 bases, with 11 bases sitting between them. The CDR3 contains 15 residues. CDR3 loop: CASSPGVSSYNEQFF. The CDR3 bases are TGTGCCAGCAGCCCCGGGGTGAGCTCCTACAATGAGCAGTTCTTC.

The V and J genes are TRBV6-5 and TRBJ2-7; TRBD2 might be the D (6 bases). Deletions cut 0 bases from V and 3 bases from J, with 12 bases between. Germline assignment: CDR1 MNHEY and CDR2 SVGAGI. The CDR3 totals 15 residues. The CDR3 is CASSYSSHGGYEQYF. CDR3 DNA sequence: TGTGCCAGCAGTTACTCTAGTCACGGGGGCTACGAGCAGTACTTC.

This chain connects TRBV9 to TRBJ1-1; D ambiguous. The CDR3 has 13 amino acids. V shed 2 bases and J shed 1 base, with 6 bases lying between them. Germline CDR1 and CDR2: SGDLS and YYNGEE. CDR3 nucleotides: TGTGCCAGCAGCGTGGACTCGAACACTGAAGCTTTCTTT. Translated: CASSVDSNTEAFF.

The V call is TRBV4-1, the J call TRBJ2-3; 8 bases align to TRBD1. V was clipped by 4 bases and J by 3 bases; unmatched bases: 9. This CDR3 comprises 16 residues. Germline CDR1 MGHRA, CDR2 YSYEKL. The CDR3: CASSLGQGSATDTQYF. The CDR3, as DNA: TGCGCCAGCAGCCTCGGACAGGGCTCTGCAACAGATACGCAGTATTTT.